The TCR beta chain under discussion was sequenced for a study of PD-1 blockade in classical Hodgkin lymphoma. Overall study: Patients had nivolumab dosed at 3 mg/kg, delivered intravenously every 2 weeks. Regarding the study as a whole: Healthy donors were reported to have higher baseline TCR diversity than newly diagnosed patients. The CD4+ diversity rise by C4D1 was clearest in complete responders. Patients who responded completely had about the same baseline diversity as newly diagnosed patients.

The CDR3 has 17 residues. Between the trimmed V and J ends, which lost 1 base and 7 bases, there was a span of 23 bases. Germline-derived CDR1 and CDR2 are SGHNT and YENEEA. Relapse after autologous stem cell transplantation occurred in every patient, and brentuximab vedotin exposure varied. Comment on this clone: The antigen is undetermined.

Sequencing was performed with immunoSEQ multiplex PCR; in TCRdb, only in-frame clones are kept and a portion is missing. The sample has around 13,000 clones, about four fifths seen once. The rearrangement joins TRBV11-3 to TRBJ2-7; perhaps TRBD1 as D (5 bases). This clonotype was obtained from a human donor with classical Hodgkin lymphoma. Material: peripheral blood mononuclear cells (PBMCs), obtained at baseline. CDR3 loop: CASSLGSNRYLFREQYF. The CDR3 nucleotides read TGTGCCAGCAGCTTAGGTTCTAACAGGTATCTCTTCCGTGAGCAGTACTTC.